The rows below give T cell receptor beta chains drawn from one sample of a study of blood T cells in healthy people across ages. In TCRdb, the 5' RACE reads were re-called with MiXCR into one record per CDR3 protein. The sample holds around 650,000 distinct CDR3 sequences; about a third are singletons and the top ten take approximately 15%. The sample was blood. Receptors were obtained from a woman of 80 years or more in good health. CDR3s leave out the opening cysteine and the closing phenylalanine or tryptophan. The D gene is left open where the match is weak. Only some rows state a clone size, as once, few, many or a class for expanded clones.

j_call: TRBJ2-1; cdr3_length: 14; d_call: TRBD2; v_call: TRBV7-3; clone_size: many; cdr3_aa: ASSSLAGGPRNEQF
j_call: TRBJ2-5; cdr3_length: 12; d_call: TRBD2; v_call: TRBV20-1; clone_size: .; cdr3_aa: SATGRRGDVGQY
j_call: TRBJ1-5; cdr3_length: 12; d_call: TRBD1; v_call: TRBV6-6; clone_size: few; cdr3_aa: ASSQTGERQPQH
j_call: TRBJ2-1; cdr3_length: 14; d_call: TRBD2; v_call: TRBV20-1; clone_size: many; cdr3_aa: SATYRLAGGRNEQF
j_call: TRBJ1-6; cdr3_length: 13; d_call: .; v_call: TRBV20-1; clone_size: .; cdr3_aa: SAPQGSSYNSPLH
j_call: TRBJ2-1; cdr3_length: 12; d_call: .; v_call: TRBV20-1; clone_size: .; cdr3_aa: SVPLTGGLNEQF
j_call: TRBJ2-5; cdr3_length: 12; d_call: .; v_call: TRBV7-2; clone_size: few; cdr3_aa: ASSPMGQGEAQY
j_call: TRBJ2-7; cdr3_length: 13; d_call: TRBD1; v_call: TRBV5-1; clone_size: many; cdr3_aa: ASSLLTDRSYEQY
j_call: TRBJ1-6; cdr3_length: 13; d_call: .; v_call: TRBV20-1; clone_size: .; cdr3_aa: SAREETGSNSPLH
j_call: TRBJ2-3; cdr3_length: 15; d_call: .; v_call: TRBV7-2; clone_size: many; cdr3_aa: ASSLLRGGAERDTQY
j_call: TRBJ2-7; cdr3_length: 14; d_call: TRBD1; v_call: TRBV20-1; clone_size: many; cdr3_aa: SARDGDRGGTYEQY
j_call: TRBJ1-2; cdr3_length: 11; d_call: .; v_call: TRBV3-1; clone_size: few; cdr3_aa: ASSQDPRAGYT
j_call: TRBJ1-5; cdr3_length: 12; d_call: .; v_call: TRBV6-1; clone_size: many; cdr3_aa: ASSEEWGGQPQH
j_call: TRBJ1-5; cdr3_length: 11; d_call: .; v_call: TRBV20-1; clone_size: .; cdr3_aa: SAVRTREMPQH
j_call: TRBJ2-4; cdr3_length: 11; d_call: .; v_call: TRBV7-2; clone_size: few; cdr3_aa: ASSDQTGVKRD